This TCR beta chain was captured by sequencing in a study of PD-1 blockade in classical Hodgkin lymphoma. Study at large: Administration of nivolumab to patients was at 3 mg/kg intravenously every 2 weeks. The study, taken as a whole, reports: Some patients began nivolumab under 1 year after ASCT. These patients were excluded from later analyses.

With regard to this clone: The antigen remains undetermined.

As to time point: cycle 4 day 1 (C4D1), after less than 7 weeks of nivolumab. All the patients suffered relapse after autologous stem cell transplantation, and brentuximab vedotin exposure differed. TCRdb's copy holds only in-frame clones and misses some; the assay was immunoSEQ multiplex PCR. Of some 93,000 clones listed, 75% to 85% were seen once; the top ten hold over 15%. This receptor was taken from a human donor with classical Hodgkin lymphoma. The sequencing here drew on peripheral blood mononuclear cells (PBMCs), taken before the fourth cycle of nivolumab.

For the CDR3, the DNA is TGTGCCAGCAGCGTAGCCTCCTCTGGAAACACCATATATTTT. Its translation is CASSVASSGNTIYF. This sequence joins TRBV9 and TRBJ1-3, with D unresolved. CDR3 length: 14 amino acids. V lost 0 bases and J lost 0, with 4 bases in between. Looked up from germline, CDR1 is SGDLS and CDR2 is YYNGEE.